Below, 5 T cell receptor beta chains from the same sample are listed, as sequenced in a study of T cells in Graves' hyperthyroidism and ophthalmopathy. RNA transcripts yielded amplified TCR beta CDR3 regions. The TCR CDR3 first-round RT-PCR relied on the HTBI primer set. TCRdb reprocessed the multiplex PCR reads via MiXCR and lists one record per CDR3 protein. Of fewer than 700,000 distinct CDR3 sequences detected, about 15% appear once; the ten largest clones hold 15% to 20%. The sequencing input was blood. The receptors originated from a woman under 30 with Graves' ophthalmopathy.

Ten or more counts support this clonotype. The J gene is TRBJ1-6, the V gene TRBV30; possibly TRBD1 for D (5 bases). The length of the CDR3 is 13 residues. Trimming stripped 1 base from V and 8 bases from J, with 9 bases between. Germline assignment: CDR1 GTSNPN and CDR2 SVGIG (reference sequence). CDR3 in DNA: TGTGCCTGGAGTGGCATGGGGGATTCACCCCTCCACTTT. It yields the protein CAWSGMGDSPLHF.

This clonotype has at least ten counts. V usage is TRBV6-1 and J usage is TRBJ1-2; perhaps TRBD1 as D (5 bases). In germline, CDR1 is MNHNS, CDR2 SASEGT. Trimming left V 3 bases short and J 5 bases short, with 19 bases between. The CDR3 has 16 amino acids. This chain's CDR3 is CASSDPERGGGYGYTF. CDR3 DNA sequence: TGTGCCAGCAGTGATCCGGAGCGCGGGGGAGGGTATGGCTACACCTTC.

This chain connects TRBV14 to TRBJ2-5, with a tentative D call TRBD2 (7 bases). There are 17 residues in the CDR3. The germline V and J ends were trimmed by 4 bases and 4 bases, with 22 bases remaining between them. Per germline, CDR1 SGHDN and CDR2 FVKESK. The CDR3 DNA follows: TGTGCCAGCAGCCGCCTGGGGGCGGGAGAGCGGAGAGAGACCCAGTACTTC. It is translated as CASSRLGAGERRETQYF.

This clonotype has a handful of counts. The J gene is TRBJ1-2, the V gene TRBV6-1, with 7 bases aligning to TRBD1. V lost 8 bases and J lost 3; bases outside the gene matches: 9. Germline V gene lookup returns CDR1 MNHNS and CDR2 SASEGT. The CDR3 totals 14 residues. The CDR3 sequence: CASGRQGGDYGYTF. CDR3 nucleotides: TGTGCCAGCGGCAGACAGGGCGGTGACTATGGCTACACCTTC.

This clonotype was found a few times. This chain connects TRBV12-3 or TRBV12-4 to TRBJ2-7, with 7 bases that match TRBD1. The CDR3 covers 15 residues. Trimming cost V 6 bases and J 2 bases; bases outside gene matches: 10. The CDR3 here is CASRRGGQGAYEQYF. DNA for the CDR3: TGTGCCAGCAGAAGAGGAGGCCAGGGGGCCTACGAGCAGTACTTC.